Following are 23 T cell receptor beta chains from one sample sequenced in a study of blood T cell repertoires in COVID-19. The data were produced by immunoSEQ multiplex PCR, yet TCRdb's version contains in-frame clones alone and is incomplete. The table records approximately 350,000 clones, about four fifths of them present only once. Sample: peripheral blood. These receptors originate from a young man with active or convalescent COVID-19.

The chain carries TRBV18 and TRBJ1-6; TRBD1 aligns across 8 bases. Germline lookup yields CDR1 KGHSH and CDR2 LQKENI. Germline trimming cut 3 bases from V and 6 bases from J; bases unmatched to any gene: 1. The length of the CDR3 is 14 residues. In DNA form, the CDR3 reads TGTGCCAGCTCACCGGGACAGGTTAATTCACCCCTCCACTTT. Amino acid sequence: CASSPGQVNSPLHF.

The rearrangement joins TRBV18 to TRBJ2-7, with a possible D match to TRBD2 (5 bases). CDR1 KGHSH and CDR2 LQKENI come from the germline V gene. V dropped 5 bases and J dropped 7 bases, with 15 bases sitting between them. The CDR3 covers 13 residues. The CDR3 protein is CASSSRDPNEQYF. In nucleotides, the CDR3 is TGTGCCAGCTCATCCCGGGATCCCAATGAGCAGTACTTC. Based on the CDR3 plus reference TRBV18 and TRBJ2-7, the full variable domain is NAGVMQNPRHLVRRRGQEARLRCSPMKGHSHVYWYRQLPEEGLKFMVYLQKENIIDESGMPKERFSAEFPKEGPSILRIQQVVRGDSAAYFCASSSRDPNEQYFGPGTRLTVT.

There are many counts of this clone. The chain links TRBV4-3 to TRBJ1-2, with D unresolved. Germline V gene sequence: CDR1 LGHNA, CDR2 YSLEER. V shed 2 bases and J shed 7 bases, with 17 bases lying between them. CDR3 length: 15 residues. The CDR3 is CASSQTAGTLRGYTF. DNA for the CDR3: TGCGCCAGCAGCCAAACGGCAGGAACCCTACGTGGCTACACCTTC.

The rearrangement links TRBV12-5 to TRBJ1-1; D remains unclear. The CDR3 is made up of 11 amino acids. Trimming stripped 1 base from V and 6 bases from J, with 3 bases between. The germline gives CDR1 LGHNT, CDR2 FRNRAP. CDR3 sequence (DNA): TGTGCTAGTGGTTTGGGGCCTGAAGCTTTCTTT. Protein product: CASGLGPEAFF.

The V call is TRBV11-2, the J call TRBJ1-6; tentatively, D is TRBD1 (6 bases). V shed 2 bases and J shed 6 bases, with 14 bases lying between them. Germline V lookup: CDR1 SGHAT, CDR2 FQNNGV. This CDR3 spans 16 amino acids. Here the CDR3 DNA reads TGTGCCAGCAGCTTACGTCGGGGCAGGGGTAATTCACCCCTCCACTTT. It encodes CASSLRRGRGNSPLHF. Full variable domain (remainder filled in from reference TRBV11-2 and TRBJ1-6): EAGVAQSPRYKIIEKRQSVAFWCNPISGHATLYWYQQILGQGPKLLIQFQNNGVVDDSQLPKDRFSAERLKGVDSTLKIQPAKLEDSAVYLCASSLRRGRGNSPLHFGNGTRLTVT.

This chain connects TRBV10-3 to TRBJ1-5, with 7 bases matching TRBD1. There are 14 residues in the CDR3. The germline V gene has CDR1 ENHRY and CDR2 SYGVKD. The V and J ends lost 4 bases and 4 bases, in that order; junction bases with no gene match: 4. The CDR3 nucleotides are TGTGCCATCAGTGCTGAGACAGGGAATCAGCCCCAGCATTTT. This gives the protein CAISAETGNQPQHF.

The chain is built from TRBV19 and TRBJ1-1; D ambiguous. The germline V gene has CDR1 LNHDA and CDR2 SQIVND (reference sequence). The CDR3 length is 14 residues. V lost 3 bases, J lost 5 bases, and 13 bases lay in between. The CDR3 loop is CASSIWAGRTEAFF. CDR3 DNA: TGTGCCAGTAGTATCTGGGCCGGTAGGACTGAAGCTTTCTTT.

The chain is built from TRBV20-1 and TRBJ1-1; possibly TRBD1 for D (6 bases). This CDR3 spans 12 amino acids. The germline V and J ends were trimmed by 4 bases and 6 bases, with 12 bases remaining between them. From germline, CDR1 is DFQATT and CDR2 SNEGSKA (reference sequence). CDR3 coding DNA: TGCAGTGCTACTGAGGGACAAGCTGAAGCTTTCTTT. Its protein is CSATEGQAEAFF.

Notes on this clone: An end of the junction differs from the germline gene, which may be a read error. Distinct nucleotide sequences in the sample also encode this CDR3. V is TRBV29-1 and J is TRBJ2-7; the D gene is possibly TRBD2 (5 bases). Germline assignment: CDR1 SQVTM and CDR2 ANQGSEA. The CDR3 is 12 amino acids. The CDR3 DNA is TGTAGCGTTGGGCAGAATTCCTACGAGCAGTACTTC. Residues: CSVGQNSYEQYF.

This clone was seen once. The V call is TRBV25-1, the J call TRBJ1-4; 7 bases map to TRBD1. After removal of 4 bases from V and 4 bases from J, the junction contained 9 bases not matched to a gene. Germline CDR1 and CDR2: MGHDK and SYGVNS. CDR3 length equals 16 residues. CDR3 bases: TGTGCCAGCAGTGTTGGACAGGCGGGCCGTAATGAAAAACTGTTTTTT. It translates to CASSVGQAGRNEKLFF.

This clone was detected only once. This chain's CDR3 is CASSGGGGQPQHF. CDR3 DNA: TGTGCCAGCTCCGGCGGGGGGGGTCAGCCCCAGCATTTT. The chain is built from TRBV28 and TRBJ1-5, with a possible D match to TRBD1 (5 bases). The CDR3 has 13 residues. Germline values: CDR1 MDHEN, CDR2 SYDVKM. V was trimmed by 8 bases and J by 6 bases, leaving 14 bases between them. The whole variable domain, remainder taken from reference TRBV28 and TRBJ1-5, is DVKVTQSSRYLVKRTGEKVFLECVQDMDHENMFWYRQDPGLGLRLIYFSYDVKMKEKGDIPEGYSVSREKKERFSLILESASTNQTSMYLCASSGGGGQPQHFGDGTRLSIL.

This clone was detected only a few times. The rearrangement joins TRBV14 to TRBJ2-5, with a possible D match to TRBD2 (6 bases). Germline V gene sequence: CDR1 SGHDN, CDR2 FVKESK. Trimming left V 4 bases short and J 4 bases short, with 16 bases between. The CDR3 contains 15 residues. The CDR3 spells CASSLLGLPLETQYF. The DNA for the CDR3 is TGTGCCAGCAGCCTCTTGGGACTCCCCCTAGAGACCCAGTACTTC.

This chain uses TRBV5-1 with TRBJ2-3; a possible D gene is TRBD2 (7 bases). Germline V CDR1 and CDR2: SGHRS, YFSETQ. Deletions cut 4 bases from V and 4 bases from J, with 19 bases between. The CDR3 totals 16 residues. As DNA, the CDR3 is TGCGCCAGCAGCGGAAGGGTTCGGGGGGCCGCAGATACGCAGTATTTT. The encoded protein is CASSGRVRGAADTQYF.

This sequence joins TRBV11-2 and TRBJ2-3, with D possibly TRBD1 on 5 matching bases. The V gene lost 3 bases and the J gene lost 2 bases, with 9 bases spanning the gap. Germline CDR1 reads SGHAT; CDR2 reads FQNNGV. The CDR3 is 14 amino acids. The CDR3 reads CASSLGLITDTQYF. Here the CDR3 DNA reads TGTGCCAGCAGCTTGGGGCTCATCACAGATACGCAGTATTTT.

This chain joins TRBV3-1 (or the pseudogene TRBV3-2) and TRBJ1-1; no clear D gene. The germline CDR1 and CDR2 sequences are LGHDT and YNNKEL (reference sequence). The V end was cut by 4 bases, the J end by 1 base, with 7 bases between. CDR3 length: 13 amino acids. The CDR3 sequence is CASSPAGNTEAFF. CDR3 coding DNA: TGTGCCAGCAGCCCGGCAGGGAACACTGAAGCTTTCTTT.

The rearrangement links TRBV6-5 to TRBJ1-1; D is perhaps TRBD1 (5 bases). V gave up 0 bases and J gave up 1 base, with 12 bases separating them. The CDR3 is 16 residues long. Germline loops: CDR1 MNHEY, CDR2 SVGAGI. DNA for the CDR3: TGTGCCAGCAGTTACTCTGGGGTAAGGGGGAACACTGAAGCTTTCTTT. Translated: CASSYSGVRGNTEAFF.

The chain employs TRBV4-3 and TRBJ2-7; TRBD2 matches at 12 bases. The V and J ends lost 1 base and 1 base, in that order; junction bases with no gene match: 8. The germline V gene has CDR1 LGHNA and CDR2 YSLEER. CDR3 length: 18 amino acids. The CDR3 here is CASSQGTSGTIQSYEQYF. CDR3 in DNA: TGCGCCAGCAGCCAAGGGACTAGCGGGACGATTCAATCCTACGAGCAGTACTTC.

This sequence joins TRBV11-3 and TRBJ2-7, with 8 nucleotides matching TRBD1. Germline V gene lookup returns CDR1 SGHNT and CDR2 YENEEA. Trimming took 1 base from V and 6 from J; bases not matched to a gene: 5. The CDR3 consists of 14 residues. The CDR3 nucleotides are TGTGCCAGCAGCTTAGGGACAGGGACCTCCGAGCAGTACTTC. This translates into CASSLGTGTSEQYF.

The J gene is TRBJ2-7, the V gene TRBV11-1; the match to TRBD1 covers 9 bases. J was trimmed by 2 bases and V by 3 bases; bases with no gene match: 5. The V gene's germline CDR1 is SGHAT and CDR2 FQDESV (reference sequence). The CDR3 totals 15 residues. Written as DNA, the CDR3 is TGTGCCAGCAGCTTGGGGACAGGGTATCCCTACGAGCAGTACTTC. Protein: CASSLGTGYPYEQYF.

The genes are TRBV30 and TRBJ1-3, with TRBD1 identical over 8 bases. V gave up 4 bases and J gave up 3 bases; unmatched junction bases: 17. Germline V gene sequence: CDR1 GTSNPN, CDR2 SVGIG (reference sequence). The CDR3 has 18 residues. CDR3 protein: CAWIDRGGGSGSGNTIYF. Written as DNA, the CDR3 is TGTGCCTGGATTGACAGGGGAGGAGGTTCGGGTAGTGGAAACACCATATATTTT.

The chain employs TRBV19 and TRBJ1-6; 9 bases line up with TRBD1. Germline V gene data show CDR1 as LNHDA and CDR2 as SQIVND (reference sequence). This CDR3 spans 16 amino acids. V trimming: 5 bases; J trimming: 6 bases; junction bases outside the gene matches: 8. The CDR3 DNA reads TGTGCCAGTAGTCGCCGGGACAGGGTTTCTAATTCACCCCTCCACTTT. This gives the protein CASSRRDRVSNSPLHF. The full variable domain, its missing parts supplied by reference TRBV19 and TRBJ1-6, is DGGITQSPKYLFRKEGQNVTLSCEQNLNHDAMYWYRQDPGQGLRLIYYSQIVNDFQKGDIAEGYSVSREKKESFPLTVTSAQKNPTAFYLCASSRRDRVSNSPLHFGNGTRLTVT.

About this clone: Other nucleotide sequences in the sample specify the same CDR3. The V gene is TRBV5-1, the J gene TRBJ2-1; 7 bases are a match to TRBD2. Unmatched junction bases numbered 1, after V lost 0 bases and J lost 10 bases. CDR3 length: 12 residues. Germline-derived CDR1 and CDR2 are SGHRS and YFSETQ. The CDR3 DNA is TGCGCCAGCAGCTTGGCCGGGGGGGAGCAGTTCTTC. As protein: CASSLAGGEQFF.

The chain couples TRBV7-3 to TRBJ1-6; D gene ambiguous. The CDR3 has 17 residues. V was clipped by 1 base and J by 0 bases, with 10 bases between them. Germline V gene sequence: CDR1 SGHTA, CDR2 FQGTGA. The CDR3 spells CASSLKIQISYNSPLHF. The CDR3 bases are TGTGCCAGCAGCTTAAAGATACAGATCTCCTATAATTCACCCCTCCACTTT.